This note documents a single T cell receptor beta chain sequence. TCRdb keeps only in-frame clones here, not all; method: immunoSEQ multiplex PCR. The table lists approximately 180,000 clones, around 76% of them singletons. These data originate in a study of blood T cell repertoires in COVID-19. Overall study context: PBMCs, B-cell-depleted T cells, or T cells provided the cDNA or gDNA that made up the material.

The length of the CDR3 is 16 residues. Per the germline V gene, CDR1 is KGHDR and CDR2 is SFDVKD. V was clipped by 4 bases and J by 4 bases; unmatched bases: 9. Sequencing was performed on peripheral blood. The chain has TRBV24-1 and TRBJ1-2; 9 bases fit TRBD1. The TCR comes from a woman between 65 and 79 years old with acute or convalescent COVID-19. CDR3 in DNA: TGTGCCACCAGTGACCCAAGCACAGGGGGCATCTATGGCTACACCTTC. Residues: CATSDPSTGGIYGYTF.